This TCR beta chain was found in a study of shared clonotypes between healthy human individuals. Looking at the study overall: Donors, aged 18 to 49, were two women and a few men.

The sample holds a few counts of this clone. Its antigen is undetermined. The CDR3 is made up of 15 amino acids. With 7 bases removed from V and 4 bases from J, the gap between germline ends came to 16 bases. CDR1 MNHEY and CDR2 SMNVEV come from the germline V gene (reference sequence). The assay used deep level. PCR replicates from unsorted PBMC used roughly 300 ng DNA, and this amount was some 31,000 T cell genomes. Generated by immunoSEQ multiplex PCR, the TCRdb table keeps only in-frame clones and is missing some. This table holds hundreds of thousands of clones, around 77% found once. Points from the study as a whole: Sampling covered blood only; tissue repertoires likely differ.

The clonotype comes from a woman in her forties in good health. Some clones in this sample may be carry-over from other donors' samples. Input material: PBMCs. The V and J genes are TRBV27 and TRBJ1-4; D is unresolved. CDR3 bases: TGTGCCAGCAAGCCATCAAGACGGGGTAATGAAAAACTGTTTTTT. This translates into CASKPSRRGNEKLFF.